The 23 T cell receptor beta chains below come from one sample, sequenced in a study of identifying expanded T cells in peripheral blood. Sequencing used immunoSEQ multiplex PCR; TCRdb keeps in-frame clones, though not all of them. The sample contains tens of thousands of clones, approximately 91% of which appear only once. Sequencing was carried out using blood. Every receptor here comes from a person aged 18 to 70 in good health.

This sequence joins TRBV21-1 and TRBJ2-7; the tabulated D call, TRBD2, remains unverified against the DNA. TRBV21-1 is a pseudogene segment. The CDR3 loop spans 11 amino acids. In DNA form, the CDR3 reads TGTGCCAGCAGTGGACTGTACGAGCAGTACTTC. This gives the protein CASSGLYEQYF.

This clone was counted between two and nine times. The V call is TRBV7-3, the J call TRBJ2-2; D call uncertain. V was trimmed by 5 bases and J by 5 bases, leaving 9 bases between them. Germline loops: CDR1 SGHTA, CDR2 FQGTGA. The CDR3 totals 13 residues. Written as DNA, the CDR3 is TGTGCCAGCAGCCGAGGATCAACCGGGGAGCTGTTTTTT. This translates into CASSRGSTGELFF.

The gene calls are TRBV7-9 and TRBJ2-6; 9 bases fit TRBD1. Germline CDR1 and CDR2: SEHNR and FQNEAQ (reference sequence). V lost 5 bases, J lost 2 bases, and 7 bases stayed unmatched. The CDR3 runs 17 residues. Here the CDR3 DNA reads TGTGCCAGCAGCCCGGACAGGGGAGACCCTGGGGCCAACGTCCTGACTTTC. Translating gives CASSPDRGDPGANVLTF. The variable domain in full, with the rest retrieved from reference TRBV7-9 and TRBJ2-6, is DTGVSQNPRHKITKRGQNVTFRCDPISEHNRLYWYRQTLGQGPEFLTYFQNEAQLEKSRLLSDRFSAERPKGSFSTLEIQRTEQGDSAMYLCASSPDRGDPGANVLTFGAGSRLTVL.

This rearrangement joins TRBV5-5 to TRBJ1-2; no firm D call. This CDR3 region has 16 residues. CDR1 and CDR2 from the germline V gene are SGHKS and YYEKEE (reference sequence). V was clipped by 1 base and J by 2 bases, with 15 bases between them. CDR3 nucleotide sequence: TGTGCCAGCAGCTTGTCACTAGGCAGACTCAACTATGGCTACACCTTC. It codes for CASSLSLGRLNYGYTF.

The chain uses TRBV4-2 and TRBJ1-3; D gene ambiguous. The length of the CDR3 is 15 residues. V dropped 0 bases and J dropped 4 bases, with 10 bases sitting between them. Germline lookup yields CDR1 LGHNA and CDR2 YNFKEQ. The CDR3 DNA follows: TGTGCCAGCAGCCAAGACCCGGCTGGGGGAAACACCATATATTTT. Translated, it gives CASSQDPAGGNTIYF.

The chain recombines TRBV7-9 with TRBJ1-1, with D maybe TRBD1 (5 bases). The length of the CDR3 is 13 residues. Germline V gene data show CDR1 as SEHNR and CDR2 as FQNEAQ (reference sequence). Trimming removed 5 bases at V and 3 bases at J, with 10 bases between. Written as DNA, the CDR3 is TGTGCCAGCAGCCTTCAGGGAGACACTGAAGCTTTCTTT. It specifies CASSLQGDTEAFF.

The chain uses TRBV28 and TRBJ2-4; D not resolved. The CDR3 sequence is 13 residues long. Trimming removed 6 bases from V and 5 bases from J, with 11 bases in between. In germline, CDR1 is MDHEN, CDR2 SYDVKM. The DNA for the CDR3 is TGTGCCAGCAGACGAACGAGAGAAAACATTCAGTACTTC. Translated: CASRRTRENIQYF.

The chain employs TRBV19 and TRBJ1-1; 7 nucleotides match TRBD1. The V gene's germline CDR1 is LNHDA and CDR2 SQIVND (reference sequence). V gave up 6 bases and J gave up 5 bases; unmatched junction bases: 12. The CDR3 covers 15 residues. DNA for the CDR3: TGTGCCAGTAGCATGGGGAGACAGGGAGGGACTGAAGCTTTCTTT. It translates to CASSMGRQGGTEAFF.

The chain joins TRBV18 to TRBJ2-7, with D perhaps matching TRBD1 (7 bases). The CDR3 is 15 amino acids. Per germline, CDR1 KGHSH and CDR2 LQKENI. V shed 0 bases and J shed 3 bases, with 12 bases lying between them. The CDR3 here is CASSPPEGARYEQYF. Written as DNA, the CDR3 is TGTGCCAGCTCACCACCGGAGGGGGCCCGCTACGAGCAGTACTTC.

This chain uses TRBV27 with TRBJ2-1; 13 nucleotides align to TRBD2. CDR3 length equals 16 residues. From germline, CDR1 is MNHEY and CDR2 SMNVEV (reference sequence). The V segment lost 0 bases and the J segment 8 bases; nucleotides outside the gene matches: 4. The CDR3 DNA sequence: TGTGCCAGCAGTTTATCGACTAGCGGGAGGTCCTATGAGCAGTTCTTC. Protein sequence: CASSLSTSGRSYEQFF.

The chain employs TRBV19 and TRBJ2-1; possibly TRBD1 for D (5 bases). Between the trimmed V and J ends, which lost 5 bases and 4 bases, there was a span of 9 bases. This CDR3 is 13 amino acids long. Germline V gene sequence: CDR1 LNHDA, CDR2 SQIVND (reference sequence). The CDR3 bases are TGTGCCAGTAGTCCGGACAATTACAATGAGCAGTTCTTC. Translating it yields CASSPDNYNEQFF.

The genes are TRBV2 and TRBJ1-5, with D possibly matching TRBD1 (5 bases). CDR3 size: 16 residues. CDR1 SNHLY and CDR2 FYNNEI come from the germline V gene. V was trimmed by 5 bases and J by 6 bases, leaving 20 bases between them. As DNA, the CDR3 is TGTGCCAGCAGTAGATGGGGCCGTTCTCTGGGTCAGCCCCAGCATTTT. It translates to CASSRWGRSLGQPQHF.

The genes are TRBV25-1 and TRBJ1-1; perhaps TRBD1 as D (5 bases). The CDR3 runs to 13 residues. The V gene lost 3 bases and the J gene lost 7 bases, with 12 bases spanning the gap. Germline V gene sequence: CDR1 MGHDK, CDR2 SYGVNS. The CDR3 sequence is CASSDSGTLEAFF. The CDR3 coding sequence is TGTGCCAGCAGTGATTCCGGGACTCTTGAAGCTTTCTTT.

The rearrangement uses TRBV29-1 and TRBJ2-3; D is perhaps TRBD2 (5 bases). The CDR3 spans 14 residues. V lost 1 base, J lost 0 bases, and 8 bases lay in between. CDR1 and CDR2 from the germline V gene are SQVTM and ANQGSEA. The CDR3 DNA is TGCAGCGTTGAAGGGACTCGGAGCACAGATACGCAGTATTTT. Translating it yields CSVEGTRSTDTQYF.

This chain joins TRBV19 and TRBJ2-4, with TRBD1 identical over 7 bases. Germline loops: CDR1 LNHDA, CDR2 SQIVND (reference sequence). This CDR3 comprises 16 residues. V gave up 4 bases and J gave up 4 bases; unmatched junction bases: 10. This CDR3 is CASSTEAGTAKNIQYF. The CDR3 DNA reads TGTGCCAGTAGTACCGAAGCCGGGACAGCGAAAAACATTCAGTACTTC.

The chain is built from TRBV7-8 and TRBJ2-7; 10 bases match TRBD1. The germline V gene has CDR1 SGHVS and CDR2 FQNEAQ. The CDR3 has 19 amino acids. V shed 5 bases, J shed 6 bases, and the junction held 22 bases outside the gene matches. CDR3 bases: TGTGCCAGCAGCCGACGGGACAGGGGAACGGAGCGGGACCAAAGCGAGCAGTACTTC. Its translation: CASSRRDRGTERDQSEQYF.

This chain links TRBV10-3 with TRBJ2-1; 14 bases align to TRBD2. V gave up 10 bases and J gave up 6 bases; unmatched junction bases: 5. The length of the CDR3 is 14 residues. CDR1 is ENHRY, CDR2 SYGVKD, per germline. Here the CDR3 DNA reads TGTGCCAACGGACTAGCGGGAGGTACCAATGAGCAGTTCTTC. Its protein is CANGLAGGTNEQFF.

The V call is TRBV15, the J call TRBJ1-2; 7 bases map to TRBD1. The CDR3 is 15 residues long. The germline V gene encodes CDR1 LNHNV and CDR2 YYDKDF (reference sequence). Trimming at V came to 5 bases and at J to 3 bases, leaving 9 bases not matched to a gene. The CDR3 nucleotides read TGTGCCACCAGCGATTTACGGCAGGGGGACTATGGCTACACCTTC. Translation: CATSDLRQGDYGYTF.

This clone appeared once. This rearrangement joins TRBV6-6 to TRBJ1-1, with 8 bases fitting TRBD1. The CDR3 has 15 amino acids. The V gene end was trimmed by 5 bases and the J gene end by 3 bases; junction bases not matched to a gene: 8. Germline V CDR1 and CDR2: MNHNY, SVGAGI (reference sequence). In nucleotides, the CDR3 is TGTGCCAGCAGTCCCGCCAGGGGGCGTTACACTGAAGCTTTCTTT. Amino acids: CASSPARGRYTEAFF.

The chain employs TRBV7-9 and TRBJ2-7; D call uncertain. This CDR3 region has 14 residues. The germline V and J ends were trimmed by 3 bases and 3 bases, with 12 bases remaining between them. The V gene's germline CDR1 is SEHNR and CDR2 FQNEAQ (reference sequence). The CDR3 is CASSLSAGYYEQYF. The CDR3 DNA reads TGTGCCAGCAGCTTGTCGGCAGGCTACTACGAGCAGTACTTC.

The chain uses TRBV2 and TRBJ2-1; D is ambiguous. The CDR3 consists of 13 residues. V dropped 4 bases and J dropped 5 bases, with 9 bases sitting between them. CDR1 is SNHLY and CDR2 is FYNNEI in the germline V gene. The CDR3 protein is CASSVTPHNEQFF. The CDR3 DNA reads as TGTGCCAGCAGTGTCACCCCTCACAATGAGCAGTTCTTC. Based on the CDR3 plus reference TRBV2 and TRBJ2-1, the full variable domain is EPEVTQTPSHQVTQMGQEVILRCVPISNHLYFYWYRQILGQKVEFLVSFYNNEISEKSEIFDDQFSVERPDGSNFTLKIRSTKLEDSAMYFCASSVTPHNEQFFGPGTRLTVL.

This chain joins TRBV9 and TRBJ1-2; a possible D gene is TRBD1 (6 bases). CDR1 is SGDLS and CDR2 is YYNGEE in the germline V gene. The length of the CDR3 is 14 residues. Between the trimmed V and J ends, which lost 2 bases and 4 bases, there was a span of 12 bases. The CDR3, as DNA: TGTGCCAGCAGCGTGAGAACAGGGAGCTATGGCTACACCTTC. Its translation is CASSVRTGSYGYTF.

This rearrangement joins TRBV5-1 to TRBJ1-3; D ambiguous. V was cut by 4 bases and J by 4 bases, with 9 bases left in between. The CDR3 length is 13 residues. Germline CDR1 and CDR2: SGHRS and YFSETQ. The CDR3 reads CASSSREGNTIYF. As DNA, the CDR3 is TGCGCCAGCAGCAGCAGAGAGGGAAACACCATATATTTT.